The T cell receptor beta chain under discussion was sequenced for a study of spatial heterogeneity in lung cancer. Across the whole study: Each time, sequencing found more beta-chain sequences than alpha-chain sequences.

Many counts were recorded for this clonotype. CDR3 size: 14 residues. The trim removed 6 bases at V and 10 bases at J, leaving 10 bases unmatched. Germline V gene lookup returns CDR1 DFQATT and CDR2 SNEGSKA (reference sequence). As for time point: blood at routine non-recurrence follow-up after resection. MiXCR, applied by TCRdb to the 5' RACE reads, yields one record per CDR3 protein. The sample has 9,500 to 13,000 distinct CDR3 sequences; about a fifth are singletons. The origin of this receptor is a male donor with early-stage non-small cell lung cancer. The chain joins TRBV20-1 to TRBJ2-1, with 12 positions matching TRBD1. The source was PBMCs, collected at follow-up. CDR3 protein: CSAGRDRGLREQFF. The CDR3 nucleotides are TGCAGTGCCGGCAGGGACAGGGGGCTAAGGGAGCAGTTCTTC.